These 28 T cell receptor beta chains share one sample of origin, sequenced in a study of blood T cell repertoires in COVID-19. The protocol was immunoSEQ multiplex PCR, while the TCRdb copy is restricted to in-frame clones and leaves out a portion. This table has about 130,000 clones, roughly four fifths appearing once. Input material: peripheral blood. The receptor set was obtained from a human donor in a cohort sampled during active COVID-19.

This chain links TRBV9 with TRBJ2-3, with 16 nucleotides matching TRBD2. CDR3 length equals 17 residues. The V and J ends lost 2 bases and 5 bases, in that order; junction bases with no gene match: 5. Germline lookup yields CDR1 SGDLS and CDR2 YYNGEE. The DNA for the CDR3 is TGTGCCAGCAGCGTGGGGACTAGCGGGGGGGCTATAGATACGCAGTATTTT. It is translated as CASSVGTSGGAIDTQYF.

The CDR3 loop reads CASSWDRVTGELFF. CDR3 DNA sequence: TGTGCCAGCAGTTGGGACAGGGTCACCGGGGAGCTGTTTTTT. V usage is TRBV27 and J usage is TRBJ2-2; TRBD1 aligns across 9 bases. The V gene end was trimmed by 4 bases and the J gene end by 4 bases; junction bases not matched to a gene: 1. Germline loops: CDR1 MNHEY, CDR2 SMNVEV (reference sequence). CDR3 length: 14 residues.

The chain carries TRBV6-5 and TRBJ1-1; 7 bases agree with TRBD1. CDR1 is MNHEY and CDR2 is SVGAGI in the germline V gene. The CDR3 is 15 residues long. Trimming removed 1 base from V and 4 bases from J; junction bases left unmatched: 6. The CDR3 DNA sequence: TGTGCCAGCAGTTACTACAGGGGTGGGGGCACTGAAGCTTTCTTT. It specifies CASSYYRGGGTEAFF.

This clone is classed as medium-sized. The chain employs TRBV11-3 and TRBJ1-1; D is ambiguous. The CDR3 has 12 amino acids. V lost 1 base and J lost 4, with 4 bases in between. Per germline, CDR1 SGHNT and CDR2 YENEEA. The CDR3 reads CASSLGATEAFF. CDR3 sequence (DNA): TGTGCCAGCAGCTTAGGGGCCACTGAAGCTTTCTTT.

CDR3 sequence: CASSVGIGVSSYNEQFF. Written as DNA, the CDR3 is TGTGCCAGCAGCGTAGGCATCGGTGTTAGCTCCTACAATGAGCAGTTCTTC. The chain combines TRBV9 with TRBJ2-1; no clear D gene. This CDR3 has 17 amino acids. Germline V gene lookup returns CDR1 SGDLS and CDR2 YYNGEE. V dropped 0 bases and J dropped 0 bases, with 13 bases sitting between them.

The rearrangement joins TRBV27 to TRBJ2-7, with 7 positions matching TRBD1. This CDR3 is built from 16 residues. With 5 bases clipped from V and 2 bases from J, the junction kept 12 bases outside the gene matches. Germline V gene data show CDR1 as MNHEY and CDR2 as SMNVEV (reference sequence). CDR3 loop: CASSPLPTGFTYEQYF. The CDR3 nucleotides are TGTGCCAGCAGTCCCCTCCCGACAGGGTTTACCTACGAGCAGTACTTC.

The rearrangement links TRBV19 to TRBJ1-6, with 7 bases lining up with TRBD1. V shed 5 bases, J shed 6 bases, and the junction held 4 bases outside the gene matches. The CDR3 extends over 14 amino acids. CDR1 is LNHDA and CDR2 is SQIVND in the germline V gene (reference sequence). This CDR3 is CASSDRVGNSPLHF. The CDR3 DNA reads TGTGCCAGTAGTGACAGGGTTGGTAATTCACCCCTCCACTTT.

The table lists this clone with a count of one. This chain joins TRBV6-5 and TRBJ2-7; D is perhaps TRBD2 (6 bases). Germline CDR1 reads MNHEY; CDR2 reads SVGAGI. The CDR3 consists of 16 residues. V was cut by 1 base and J by 0 bases, with 13 bases left in between. The CDR3 nucleotides are TGTGCCAGCAGTTACTACGGCGCGGGGCGCTCCTACGAGCAGTACTTC. Its protein is CASSYYGAGRSYEQYF.

This clone was seen only once. The V gene is TRBV15, the J gene TRBJ1-5; 7 nucleotides align to TRBD1. The V segment lost 5 bases and the J segment 7 bases; nucleotides outside the gene matches: 8. CDR3 length: 14 residues. Germline loops: CDR1 LNHNV, CDR2 YYDKDF (reference sequence). In DNA, the CDR3 is TGTGCCACCAGCGAGCCGACAGGGCTCCAGCCCCAGCATTTT. This codes for CATSEPTGLQPQHF. The complete variable domain, with remaining parts taken from reference TRBV15 and TRBJ1-5, reads DAMVIQNPRYQVTQFGKPVTLSCSQTLNHNVMYWYQQKSSQAPKLLFHYYDKDFNNEADTPDNFQSRRPNTSFCFLDIRSPGLGDTAMYLCATSEPTGLQPQHFGDGTRLSIL.

The V and J genes are TRBV27 and TRBJ1-4; tentatively, D is TRBD1 (6 bases). Per germline, CDR1 MNHEY and CDR2 SMNVEV (reference sequence). V dropped 5 bases and J dropped 0 bases, with 10 bases sitting between them. This CDR3 is built from 15 residues. DNA of the CDR3: TGTGCCAGCAGTAGCAGGGGAGCAACTAATGAAAAACTGTTTTTT. It specifies CASSSRGATNEKLFF.

This rearrangement joins TRBV29-1 to TRBJ2-3; 7 nucleotides match TRBD1. The germline V gene encodes CDR1 SQVTM and CDR2 ANQGSEA. This CDR3 has 15 amino acids. Germline trimming cut 4 bases from V and 2 bases from J; bases unmatched to any gene: 9. CDR3 nucleotides: TGCAGCGTTGTGGAGGTAGGGGGCAACACAGATACGCAGTATTTT. This gives the protein CSVVEVGGNTDTQYF.

V and J are TRBV30 and TRBJ1-2; 7 bases map to TRBD1. Germline CDR1 is GTSNPN and CDR2 is SVGIG (reference sequence). This CDR3 region has 13 residues. Trimming cost V 4 bases and J 5 bases; bases outside gene matches: 7. The CDR3 sequence is CAWTTGQNYGYTF. The DNA of the CDR3 is TGTGCCTGGACCACGGGACAGAATTATGGCTACACCTTC.

The V gene is TRBV6-1, the J gene TRBJ2-6; D not certain. CDR1 and CDR2 (germline): MNHNS, SASEGT. The V gene lost 4 bases and the J gene lost 0 bases, with 13 bases spanning the gap. The CDR3 extends over 17 amino acids. CDR3 nucleotide sequence: TGTGCCAGCAGTGCCACCCTCCAGTACTCTGGGGCCAACGTCCTGACTTTC. Residues: CASSATLQYSGANVLTF.

This chain uses TRBV3-1 (or the pseudogene TRBV3-2) with TRBJ1-6, with 7 bases identical to TRBD1. V was pared by 7 bases and J by 4 bases, with 4 bases of the junction left unmatched. Germline V gene lookup returns CDR1 LGHDT and CDR2 YNNKEL (reference sequence). The CDR3 has 14 amino acids. The CDR3 spells CASTLQGYNSPLHF. CDR3 in DNA: TGTGCCAGCACCCTACAGGGGTATAATTCACCCCTCCACTTT.

This clone appeared a few times. The V call is TRBV6-5, the J call TRBJ1-1; 8 bases fit TRBD1. Losses at the gene ends were 7 bases for V and 4 bases for J; bases not matched to a gene: 8. Germline V CDR1 and CDR2: MNHEY, SVGAGI. CDR3 size: 14 residues. For the CDR3, the DNA is TGTGCCAGCACATTGGGACAGGTGAGCACTGAAGCTTTCTTT. Translation: CASTLGQVSTEAFF.

The sample holds a few counts of this clone. This chain uses TRBV19 with TRBJ1-2; unclear D gene. The CDR3 spans 13 residues. V was pared by 8 bases and J by 7 bases, with 17 bases between. Per germline, CDR1 LNHDA and CDR2 SQIVND (reference sequence). The CDR3 region is CASELRERTGYTF. CDR3 in DNA: TGTGCCAGTGAGTTGAGGGAGAGGACTGGCTACACCTTC.

On this clone itself: The sample contains more than one DNA sequence encoding this CDR3. The J gene is TRBJ1-1, the V gene TRBV28, with D uncertain. This CDR3 has 12 amino acids. The ends were cut back, 5 bases at V and 3 bases at J, with 7 bases in the middle. Germline V gene data show CDR1 as MDHEN and CDR2 as SYDVKM. In DNA form, the CDR3 reads TGTGCCAGCAGTCCCTATTACACTGAAGCTTTCTTT. Translation gives CASSPYYTEAFF.

V and J are TRBV5-1 and TRBJ1-1, with TRBD1 matching over 10 bases. Per the germline V gene, CDR1 is SGHRS and CDR2 is YFSETQ. The CDR3 covers 15 residues. The V and J ends lost 4 bases and 0 bases, in that order; junction bases with no gene match: 3. The CDR3 DNA sequence: TGCGCCAGCAGCCAGGGACAGGGGCTGAACACTGAAGCTTTCTTT. Translated, it gives CASSQGQGLNTEAFF.

The rearrangement uses TRBV19 and TRBJ1-6; TRBD1 matches 7 bases. The germline CDR1 and CDR2 sequences are LNHDA and SQIVND (reference sequence). V shed 8 bases, J shed 9 bases, and the junction held 13 bases outside the gene matches. This CDR3 spans 15 amino acids. The CDR3: CASRDSDWLGSPLHF. CDR3 nucleotide sequence: TGTGCCAGTCGGGACAGTGACTGGTTGGGTTCACCCCTCCACTTT.

The chain couples TRBV7-6 to TRBJ2-2, with TRBD1 matching 8 bases. The germline V gene encodes CDR1 SGHVS and CDR2 FNYEAQ. CDR3 size: 14 residues. J was trimmed by 5 bases and V by 4 bases; bases with no gene match: 3. DNA for the CDR3: TGTGCCAGCAGCTCCGGACAGGGTACCGGGGAGCTGTTTTTT. Translating it yields CASSSGQGTGELFF.

V is TRBV7-9 and J is TRBJ2-1, with 11 bases that match TRBD2. Germline CDR1 and CDR2: SEHNR and FQNEAQ (reference sequence). This CDR3 has 14 amino acids. The V gene end was trimmed by 5 bases and the J gene end by 10 bases; junction bases not matched to a gene: 7. The CDR3 region has the DNA TGTGCCAGCAGCCGTAGCGGGGGGGCCTGGGAGCAGTTCTTC. The encoded protein is CASSRSGGAWEQFF. The full variable domain, completed using reference TRBV7-9 and TRBJ2-1, is DTGVSQNPRHKITKRGQNVTFRCDPISEHNRLYWYRQTLGQGPEFLTYFQNEAQLEKSRLLSDRFSAERPKGSFSTLEIQRTEQGDSAMYLCASSRSGGAWEQFFGPGTRLTVL.

V is TRBV19 and J is TRBJ1-2; 8 bases are shared with TRBD1. V lost 9 bases, J lost 7 bases, and 13 bases stayed unmatched. Germline V gene sequence: CDR1 LNHDA, CDR2 SQIVND (reference sequence). The CDR3 covers 14 residues. CDR3 amino acids: CASGPTGGSGGYTF. CDR3 DNA sequence: TGTGCCAGCGGGCCCACAGGGGGGTCGGGTGGCTACACCTTC.

The J gene is TRBJ2-1, the V gene TRBV6-6; 9 bases align to TRBD2. Looked up from germline, CDR1 is MNHNY and CDR2 is SVGAGI (reference sequence). This CDR3 has 16 amino acids. Trimming at V came to 0 bases and at J to 4 bases, leaving 4 bases not matched to a gene. The CDR3 loop is CASSYSAGGPYNEQFF. CDR3 in DNA: TGTGCCAGCAGTTACTCGGCGGGGGGGCCTTACAATGAGCAGTTCTTC.

The chain links TRBV6-5 to TRBJ2-1, with TRBD1 identical over 7 bases. Trimming removed 8 bases from V and 4 bases from J; junction bases left unmatched: 5. There are 13 residues in the CDR3. Looked up from germline, CDR1 is MNHEY and CDR2 is SVGAGI. CDR3 sequence: CASSGQLYNEQFF. CDR3 DNA sequence: TGTGCCAGCTCGGGACAGCTTTACAATGAGCAGTTCTTC.

In the case of this clone: This same CDR3 is encoded by further DNA sequences in the sample. The V and J genes are TRBV2 and TRBJ2-3; TRBD1 aligns across 8 bases. CDR1 and CDR2 from the germline V gene are SNHLY and FYNNEI. This CDR3 spans 15 amino acids. Trimming at V came to 6 bases and at J to 2 bases, leaving 7 bases not matched to a gene. For the CDR3, the DNA is TGTGCCAGCAGCCCCGGGACAGGTGACACAGATACGCAGTATTTT. Residues: CASSPGTGDTDTQYF.

The V and J genes are TRBV19 and TRBJ1-6; TRBD1 agrees at 9 bases. CDR1 and CDR2 from the germline V gene are LNHDA and SQIVND (reference sequence). This CDR3 spans 22 amino acids. The V segment lost 3 bases and the J segment 0 bases; nucleotides outside the gene matches: 18. The CDR3 coding sequence is TGTGCCAGTAGTATGAATTTCCCGATCTGGACAGGGGAATACTCCTATAATTCACCCCTCCACTTT. Encoded protein: CASSMNFPIWTGEYSYNSPLHF.

V is TRBV10-2 and J is TRBJ1-1, with 7 bases identical to TRBD1. CDR1 and CDR2 (germline): WSHSY, SAAADI. The CDR3 spans 18 residues. The J segment lost 0 bases and the V segment lost 2 bases, leaving 12 bases of the junction unmatched. In nucleotides, the CDR3 is TGCGCCAGCAGTGAGACCTACAGGGGAAAAGGAGTGAACACTGAAGCTTTCTTT. The encoded protein is CASSETYRGKGVNTEAFF.

The chain uses TRBV6-5 and TRBJ2-3; possible D gene TRBD1, 5 bases. The CDR3 has 13 residues. The V gene lost 4 bases and the J gene lost 4 bases, with 9 bases spanning the gap. Germline CDR1 and CDR2: MNHEY and SVGAGI. The CDR3 loop is CASSSGRADTQYF. CDR3 DNA sequence: TGTGCCAGCAGTTCTGGCAGGGCAGATACGCAGTATTTT.